Sequencing of this TCR beta chain was carried out in a study of technical replicates of blood from four donors. CDR1 is MNHEY and CDR2 is SVGAGI in the germline V gene. With 5 bases removed from V and 3 bases from J, the gap between germline ends came to 14 bases. The CDR3 sequence is 15 residues long. The repertoire was sequenced with immunoSEQ multiplex PCR; TCRdb's copy has only in-frame clones and lacks some. This sample yields some 77,000 clones, of which about nine tenths are seen a single time; under 0.5% belongs to the top ten. The receptor was derived from a human donor in good health. Sequenced material: T cells isolated from PBMCs. The rearrangement links TRBV6-5 to TRBJ2-1, with D perhaps matching TRBD2 (6 bases). CDR3 residues: CASSQRAGGYNEQFF. The CDR3 DNA sequence: TGTGCCAGCAGTCAACGGGCCGGGGGCTACAATGAGCAGTTCTTC.